Described below is a single T cell receptor beta chain sequence and its context. This entry is derived from a study of CD8 T cells in ankylosing spondylitis. TCRdb fed the 5' RACE reads into MiXCR, producing one record per CDR3 protein. Of 250,000 to 400,000 distinct CDR3 sequences listed, more than 9% are singletons. V was pared by 1 base and J by 4 bases, with 8 bases between. The length of the CDR3 is 14 residues. Germline V lookup: CDR1 SGHRS, CDR2 YFSETQ. The clonotype comes from a female donor with ankylosing spondylitis or in good health (not recorded which). Input material: blood, either unsorted or a sorted T cell fraction (not recorded which). The V call is TRBV5-1, the J call TRBJ2-2; D gene uncertain. The CDR3 nucleotides read TGCGCCAGCAGCTTGTGGCAGACCACCGGGGAGCTGTTTTTT. This sequence encodes CASSLWQTTGELFF.